Listed below are T cell receptor beta chains from one sample, sequenced in a study of T cells in Graves' hyperthyroidism and ophthalmopathy. A single record per CDR3 protein comes from TCRdb applying MiXCR to the multiplex PCR reads. This sample has 450,000 to 700,000 distinct CDR3 sequences, with roughly 46% found just once. Sample: peripheral blood or thyroid tissue (not recorded which). These receptors originate from an adult woman with Graves' disease, either hyperthyroidism or ophthalmopathy (not recorded which). Both conserved end residues are part of each CDR3. A D gene is named only where the DNA matches it firmly. Clone size, where shown, is once, few, many, or a class for clones that have expanded.

J | V | D | size | CDR3 | DNA
TRBJ1-1 | TRBV7-2 | TRBD1 | many | CATRQGRARNTEAFF | TGTGCCACGAGACAGGGCAGGGCACGGAACACTGAAGCTTTCTTT
TRBJ2-7 | TRBV12-3/TRBV12-4 | TRBD2 | . | CASSWPGGEAYEQYF | TGTGCCAGCAGTTGGCCGGGAGGTGAAGCCTACGAGCAGTACTTC
TRBJ1-6 | TRBV7-9 | . | . | CASRSTGHNPYLLSPLHF | TGTGCCAGCAGATCGACGGGACATAACCCATACTTACTTTCACCCCTCCACTTT
TRBJ2-7 | TRBV20-1 | TRBD2 | many | CSARFGRTTYEQYF | TGCAGTGCTAGATTCGGGAGGACCACCTACGAGCAGTACTTC
TRBJ1-6 | TRBV10-3 | . | . | CAISEDRSSPLHF | TGTGCCATCAGTGAGGACAGGTCTTCACCCCTCCACTTT
TRBJ2-7 | TRBV5-5 | . | many | CASSPAAGPYEQYF | TGTGCCAGCAGCCCAGCCGCGGGTCCCTACGAGCAGTACTTC
TRBJ1-5 | TRBV7-9 | TRBD1 | . | CASSQGQGPQHF | TGTGCCAGCAGCCAGGGACAGGGGCCCCAGCATTTT
TRBJ1-6 | TRBV10-3 | TRBD1 | . | CASTKGDRGHSPLHF | TGTGCCAGCACCAAGGGGGACAGGGGCCATTCACCCCTCCACTTT
TRBJ1-3 | TRBV12-3/TRBV12-4 | TRBD1 | many | CASSWTGGPGNTIYF | TGTGCCAGCAGTTGGACAGGGGGCCCTGGAAACACCATATATTTT
TRBJ1-4 | TRBV6-1 | . | many | CASSTNRATNEKLFF | TGTGCCAGCAGTACTAACAGGGCAACTAATGAAAAACTGTTTTTT
TRBJ2-5 | TRBV9 | . | . | CASSEHWEETQYF | TGTGCCAGCAGCGAACACTGGGAAGAGACCCAGTACTTC
TRBJ1-2 | TRBV20-1 | TRBD1 | many | CSAPTGGLDGYTF | TGCAGTGCTCCTACAGGGGGCTTGGATGGCTACACCTTC
TRBJ1-4 | TRBV10-3 | . | . | CAIRVQGDNEKLFF | TGTGCCATCAGGGTACAGGGTGATAATGAAAAACTGTTTTTT
TRBJ1-2 | TRBV20-1 | . | many | CSARDQAAGRDGYTF | TGCAGTGCTAGAGATCAGGCGGCGGGGCGCGATGGCTACACCTTC
TRBJ2-5 | TRBV2 | . | . | CAMTGSGQETQYF | TGTGCTATGACAGGTTCAGGCCAAGAGACCCAGTACTTC
TRBJ1-5 | TRBV12-5 | . | many | CASGLSGGNQPQHF | TGTGCTAGTGGTTTGAGTGGGGGCAATCAGCCCCAGCATTTT
TRBJ1-4 | TRBV2 | TRBD1 | . | CASSGTGVVEKLFF | TGTGCCAGCAGTGGGACAGGGGTAGTTGAAAAACTGTTTTTT